This TCR beta chain originates from a study of response to subunit inactivated influenza vaccine. MiXCR, applied by TCRdb to the RT-PCR reads, yields one record per CDR3 protein. Of hundreds of thousands of distinct CDR3 sequences listed, about 11% are singletons. The CDR3 has 13 amino acids. Germline V lookup: CDR1 DFQATT, CDR2 SNEGSKA (reference sequence). The V end was cut by 1 base, the J end by 7 bases, with 10 bases between. V gene TRBV20-1 combines with J gene TRBJ1-4; D call uncertain. This clonotype originated in a man over 45 who received an inactivated influenza vaccine. The sample in question was PBMCs from blood, obtained on the day of vaccination. CDR3 in amino acids: CSARGTSSEKLFF. DNA of the CDR3: TGCAGTGCTAGAGGGACCTCTAGTGAAAAACTGTTTTTT.